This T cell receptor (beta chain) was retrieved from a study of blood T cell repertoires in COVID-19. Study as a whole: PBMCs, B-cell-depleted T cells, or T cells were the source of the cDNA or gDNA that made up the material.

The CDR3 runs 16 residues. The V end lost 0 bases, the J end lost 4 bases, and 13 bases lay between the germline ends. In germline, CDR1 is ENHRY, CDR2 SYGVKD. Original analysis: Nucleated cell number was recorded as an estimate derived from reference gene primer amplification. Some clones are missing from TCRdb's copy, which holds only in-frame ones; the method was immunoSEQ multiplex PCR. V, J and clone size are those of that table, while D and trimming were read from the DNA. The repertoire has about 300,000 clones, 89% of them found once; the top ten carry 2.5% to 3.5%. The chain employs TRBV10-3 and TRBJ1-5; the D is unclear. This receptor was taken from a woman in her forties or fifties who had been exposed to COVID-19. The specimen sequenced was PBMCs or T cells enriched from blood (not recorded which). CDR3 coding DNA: TGTGCCATCAGTGAGTCAGGGAGGTCGCGAAATCAGCCCCAGCATTTT. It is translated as CAISESGRSRNQPQHF.